This T cell receptor delta chain comes out of a study of γδ T cells in repeated Plasmodium falciparum infection. Study-wide points: Malian children's Vdelta2-negative repertoires appeared more expanded and less diverse than Australians'. Repeated controlled infections reportedly drove waves of new clonotype selection in Vdelta2-negative, mostly Vdelta1+, gammadelta repertoires.

Bulk repertoires came from Vgamma9/Vdelta2+ or Vdelta2-negative gammadelta T cells flow-sorted from PBMC. TCRdb re-identified clones in the multiplex PCR reads via CATT. Of 75,000 to 95,000 delta-chain clones listed, 0.75% to 1% were seen once; the top ten hold just under 10%. This clone appeared many times. What it binds is not known. The CDR3 totals 20 residues. The J segment lost 0 bases and the V segment lost 3 bases, leaving 18 bases of the junction unmatched. From germline, CDR1 is TSWWSYY and CDR2 QGS. Sequencing was performed on gamma-delta T cells from blood. The gene calls are TRDV1 and TRDJ1, with 8 bases aligning to TRDD3. This receptor was obtained from a pool of human donors (malaria-infected and uninfected, not separated). The CDR3 sequence: CALGDLILFSGGTYTDKLIF. Here the CDR3 DNA reads TGTGCTCTTGGGGATCTTATACTCTTTTCTGGGGGAACGTACACCGATAAACTCATCTTT.